Below, one T cell receptor beta chain is given with its context. Trimming removed 2 bases from V and 0 bases from J; junction bases left unmatched: 3. The CDR3 covers 15 residues. Germline CDR1 and CDR2: MNHEY and SMNVEV (reference sequence). TCRdb keeps only in-frame clones here, not all; method: immunoSEQ multiplex PCR. The sample lists roughly 220,000 clones; around 85% were seen once. The sample is drawn from a study of blood T cell repertoires in COVID-19. The specimen was PBMCs or T cells enriched from blood (not recorded which). The V call is TRBV27, the J call TRBJ1-1; 7 bases align to TRBD1. This clonotype was sampled from a middle-aged woman with acute COVID-19. The CDR3 loop is CASSLHTGVNTEAFF. CDR3 coding DNA: TGTGCCAGCAGTTTACACACAGGGGTGAACACTGAAGCTTTCTTT.